The rows below give T cell receptor beta chains drawn from one sample of a study of CD8 T cells in Susac syndrome. TCRdb recomputed calls from the immunoSEQ multiplex PCR reads with MiXCR, one row per CDR3 protein. The table records about 280,000 distinct CDR3 sequences, roughly 85% of them present only once. Sequenced input: CD8+ T cells from PBMCs. Receptor source: a human donor with multiple sclerosis. The CDR3 runs from the conserved cysteine through the conserved F or W. The D gene is left open where the match is weak. For some rows the clone size is stated as once, few or many, or as a class when expanded; others skip it.

D | J | size | V | DNA | CDR3
NA | TRBJ2-7 | NA | TRBV29-1 | TGCAGCGCATTAGATGGACCCCGACAGAGTCAGTACTTC | CSALDGPRQSQYF
NA | TRBJ2-7 | NA | TRBV20-1 | TGCAGTGCTAGACAGTTTCCGAGGGCCACGAACTCCTACGAGCAGTACTTC | CSARQFPRATNSYEQYF
NA | TRBJ1-2 | NA | TRBV6-4 | TGTGCCAGCAGGGACGGGAGCTCTCATGGCTACACCTTC | CASRDGSSHGYTF
NA | TRBJ1-1 | NA | TRBV7-9 | TGTGCCAGCTGGGGGGACGGTCGAACACTGAAGCTTTTCTTT | CASWGDGRTLKLFF
TRBD1 | TRBJ1-1 | once | TRBV9 | TGTGCCAGCAGCACACAGGGGAACACTGAAGTTTTCTTT | CASSTQGNTEVFF
TRBD1 | TRBJ2-1 | NA | TRBV24-1 | TGTGCCACCAGTGATGGACAGGGACCCAAGCAGTTCTTC | CATSDGQGPKQFF
NA | TRBJ1-1 | NA | TRBV28 | TGTGCCAGCAGCCCTCCCCGGGTGGGAACTGAAGCTTTCTTT | CASSPPRVGTEAFF
TRBD2 | TRBJ2-7 | NA | TRBV3-1 | TGTGCCAGCAGCCAACTATCCGGGACTAGCGATGTCAACTACGAGCAGTACTTC | CASSQLSGTSDVNYEQYF
NA | TRBJ1-1 | NA | TRBV27 | TGTGCCAGCAGCCCTCTCCCGGGGGCTGAAGCTTTCTTT | CASSPLPGAEAFF
TRBD1 | TRBJ2-7 | few | TRBV19 | TGTGCCAGTAGGGGAAATTGGGGACAGACCTACGAGCAGTACTTC | CASRGNWGQTYEQYF
NA | TRBJ1-1 | NA | TRBV20-1 | TGCAGTGCTAGAGGAATCCGGGACATAAACACTGAAGCTTTCTTT | CSARGIRDINTEAFF
TRBD2 | TRBJ2-1 | NA | TRBV6-5 | TGTGCCAGCTTCGCTAGCGGGAAGCTGAATGAGCAGTTCTTC | CASFASGKLNEQFF
NA | TRBJ2-1 | few | TRBV9 | TGTGCCAGCAGCGTTGGCTCCTACAATGAGCAGTTCTTC | CASSVGSYNEQFF
NA | TRBJ2-5 | NA | TRBV3-1 | TGTGCCAGCAGCCCCGGGAACCAAGAGACCCAGTACTTC | CASSPGNQETQYF
NA | TRBJ2-3 | NA | TRBV5-5 | TGTGCCAGCAGCTTGGAATTTCCCGCCTCCCCAGATACGCAGTATTTT | CASSLEFPASPDTQYF
NA | TRBJ1-2 | once | TRBV9 | TGTGCCAGCAGCGTACGCCGGGACAACTATGGCTACACCTTC | CASSVRRDNYGYTF
NA | TRBJ2-5 | NA | TRBV5-5 | TGTGCCAGCAGCACCTCTAGTGTCGCTGGAGAGACCCAGTACTTC | CASSTSSVAGETQYF
NA | TRBJ2-7 | NA | TRBV7-8 | TGTGCCAGCAGCTTAGTTCCACTAGCCTCTGAGCAGTACTTC | CASSLVPLASEQYF
NA | TRBJ2-2 | NA | TRBV27 | TGTGCCAGTAACAGGGGGGGGAACACCGGGGAGCTGTTTTTT | CASNRGGNTGELFF
NA | TRBJ2-6 | NA | TRBV29-1 | TGCCGCGTTGAAGATCTGGTCAGAACCCCTGGGGCCAACGTCCTGACTTTC | CRVEDLVRTPGANVLTF
TRBD2 | TRBJ2-7 | NA | TRBV20-1 | TGCAGTGCTAGAGGGACTAGCGCGGTTTGGGTCTACGAGCAGTACTTC | CSARGTSAVWVYEQYF
NA | TRBJ1-1 | NA | TRBV5-5 | TGTGCCAGCAGCCACGAGGACACTGAAGCTTTCTTT | CASSHEDTEAFF
TRBD2 | TRBJ2-1 | NA | TRBV9 | TGTGCCAGCAGCGTAGGCGGGAGGGCCCTCTTGAGTAATGAGCAGTTCTTC | CASSVGGRALLSNEQFF
NA | TRBJ1-2 | NA | TRBV28 | TGTGCCAGCAGTTTAGTAGGCGGCTCTAACTATGGCTACACCTTC | CASSLVGGSNYGYTF
TRBD2 | TRBJ2-1 | NA | TRBV7-9 | TGTGCCAGCAGCTTAGCTGGACTAGCAGGAAACAATGAGCAGTTCTTC | CASSLAGLAGNNEQFF
NA | TRBJ2-1 | NA | TRBV2 | TGTGCCAGCAGGGTTGAAAGCTACAATGAGCAGTTCTTC | CASRVESYNEQFF
NA | TRBJ2-2 | NA | TRBV19 | TGTGCCACCTCCATGAGGCGGGGAAACACCGGGGAGCTGTTTTTT | CATSMRRGNTGELFF
TRBD2 | TRBJ2-3 | few | TRBV27 | TGTGCCAGCAGTTTAATACTAGCGGGGGGAATAGATACGCAGTATTTT | CASSLILAGGIDTQYF
NA | TRBJ2-5 | NA | TRBV20-1 | TGCAGTGCTAGAGATCATTCAGGGGGGTGGAGGGAGAATCCCCAAGAGACCCAGTACTTC | CSARDHSGGWRENPQETQYF
NA | TRBJ1-1 | NA | TRBV7-9 | TGTGCCAGCAGGCCCGGGACAGAAGCTTTCTTT | CASRPGTEAFF
NA | TRBJ2-1 | NA | TRBV7-9 | TGTGCCAGCAGCTCAAGACTTGTGTCGTACAATGAGCAGTTCTTC | CASSSRLVSYNEQFF
TRBD2 | TRBJ2-3 | once | TRBV10-1 | TGCGCCAGCAGTGACCTAGCGGGAGGGCCCCAAGATACGCAGTATTTT | CASSDLAGGPQDTQYF
TRBD2 | TRBJ2-1 | NA | TRBV24-1 | TGTGCCACCAGGGCGGGAGGTCCCGCCAATGAGCAGTTCTTC | CATRAGGPANEQFF
TRBD2 | TRBJ2-2 | NA | TRBV5-4 | TGTGCCAGCAGCTTTCGTAGCGGGACCACCGGGGAGCTGTTTTTT | CASSFRSGTTGELFF
TRBD2 | TRBJ2-1 | NA | TRBV7-3 | TGTGCCAGCAGCCCCTCATGGGGGCGGGAGGGCGATGAGCAGTTCTTC | CASSPSWGREGDEQFF
TRBD1 | TRBJ2-3 | NA | TRBV5-1 | TGCGCCAGCAGCACAACAGGGGGCACAGATACGCAGTATTTT | CASSTTGGTDTQYF